This TCR beta chain is drawn from a study of response to subunit inactivated influenza vaccine. Study conclusions and caveats: After each seasonal influenza vaccination, few new T cells are recruited, the authors suggested.

This clonotype was detected a few times. Its antigen is not known. TCRdb recomputed calls from the RT-PCR reads with MiXCR, one row per CDR3 protein. The table includes around 580,000 distinct CDR3 sequences, 14% detected once. Germline V gene lookup returns CDR1 GTSNPN and CDR2 SVGIG (reference sequence). The CDR3 extends over 15 amino acids. V gave up 2 bases and J gave up 2 bases, with 16 bases separating them. The receptor's source is a man aged 45 to 65 who received an inactivated influenza vaccine. The V call is TRBV30, the J call TRBJ2-7, with D tentatively TRBD1 (6 bases). Sample: PBMCs from blood, taken roughly 12 days after vaccination. The CDR3 spells CAWSTGLKGTYEQYF. The DNA for the CDR3 is TGTGCCTGGAGTACAGGGCTCAAGGGGACCTACGAGCAGTACTTC.